This T cell receptor (beta chain) was captured by sequencing in a study of T cells in Graves' hyperthyroidism and ophthalmopathy (dated by TCRdb to about 2019). At the level of the whole study: A discovery cohort of about a hundred patients, about 44 with Graves' ophthalmopathy and approximately 57 with stable Graves' hyperthyroidism, was used to find distinguishing TCR V-J signatures. Whether ophthalmopathy could be predicted prospectively was tested in an independent validation cohort made up of approximately 19 hyperthyroidism patients plus 17 patients who later progressed to ophthalmopathy. The 100 discovery patients were randomly split 7:3 into training and test sets. Thyroid tissue and blood T-cell repertoires from six Graves' hyperthyroidism patients were also compared in the study. Following sampling, methimazole starting at 30 mg daily was given to hyperthyroidism patients, and high-dose intravenous methylprednisolone was given to ophthalmopathy patients. The paper describes TCR Vbeta CDR3 sequencing of more than 120 peripheral blood samples, made up of approximately 40 ophthalmopathy patients, 70 to 75 hyperthyroidism patients and roughly 17 progressor patients.

Inclusive of the bounding cysteine and phenylalanine, the CDR3 is 15 residues long. Solely the CDR3 DNA is kept, with 45 bases framed from the first base. CDR1 SGHRS and CDR2 YFSETQ are derived from the germline V gene. The junction carries 12 bases between V and J, which are trimmed by 4 bases and 1 base respectively. The study excluded patients with uncontrolled infections, other autoimmune diseases, pregnancy or lactation. Clinical symptoms, serum thyroxine and TRAb, thyroid ultrasound, and orbital computed tomography formed the basis for the diagnoses. Trizol reagent was used to extract total RNA, and RNA quality was then checked on an Agilent 2100 Bioanalyzer. The TCR beta CDR3 regions were amplified from RNA transcripts. For the first round of RT-PCR on the TCR CDR3, the HTBI primer set was used together with the Qiagen OneStep RT-PCR kit. Libraries were constructed in a second round of multiplex PCR, after which size selection and purification were carried out. The libraries were sequenced on an Illumina HiSeq2000 using paired-end 100 bp reads. The paper's data handling went like this. SOAPnuke was used to process the raw data, removing reads that contained adapters or uncalled bases, had a mean Phred below 15, or lacked an exact match to the constant primer or identifier. COPE v1.2.5 was used to merge high-quality paired reads, and clonotypes were defined as unique nucleotide sequences. MiTCR v1.1 was used to align clonotypes to the IMGT TRBV, TRBD and TRBJ reference segments. The analysis included only V-J combinations with a frequency above 0.0001, which together covered approximately 99% of the repertoires. A TCS score was defined as the ratio between F50 (clonal expansion) and ExV (chaos), using BLOSUM62-based TCRdist between CDR3 peptides within each V-J. Welch's t-statistics and random forest reduced roughly 500 V-J features to 10 to 15, which were used in a naive Bayes classifier (R e1071). The similarity between thyroid and blood repertoires was quantified using the Morisita-Horn index. Starting from the raw public reads, TCRdb applied fastp trimming at Q25, assembled clones with MiXCR and retained in-frame beta chains. Rows matching on CDR3 protein sequence are summarized as one entry with the most common DNA and genes. TCRdb's processing, not the authors' own work, is the source of the V and J calls. This sample lists about 640,000 distinct CDR3 sequences; approximately 42% were detected once. Clones ranked in the top ten supply under 8% of the sample.

Beyond this particular receptor, the publication reports: Sample size was not statistically predetermined, and blinding of investigators to group allocation was not performed. Blood samples also contained most of the expanded thyroid clonotypes (frequency above 0.001), which suggests that blood repertoires may reflect thyroid immune responses. In validation, progression to ophthalmopathy was predicted by the model with roughly 71% sensitivity and roughly 76% specificity, a median of approximately 6.5 months before onset. A model built on a 13 V-J signature distinguished ophthalmopathy from stable hyperthyroidism, reaching approximately 89% sensitivity and under 84% specificity in cross-validation and 80%/75% in testing.

In the case of this clonotype: Its antigen remains undetermined. Base qualities are not provided; no much larger clone lies one nucleotide away.

The sequence derives from an adult man with Graves' disease, either hyperthyroidism or ophthalmopathy (not recorded which). The specimen sequenced was peripheral blood or thyroid tissue (not recorded which). The sequence is built from TRBV5-1 and TRBJ1-5; 6 matching bases give a weak D call of TRBD1. The base sequence is TGCGCCAGCAGCCCCAATACAGGGAGCAATCAGCCCCAGCATTTT. This is translated as CASSPNTGSNQPQHF.